The 20 T cell receptor beta chains below come from one sample, sequenced in a study of neurological immune-mediated disorders. Time point specified: longitudinal time-point 1 (baseline). TCRdb re-derived calls from the 5' RACE reads in MiXCR, one entry per CDR3 protein. The table has approximately 53,000 distinct CDR3 sequences, 9% to 10% seen once. Source material: PBMCs. All receptors come from a woman aged 40 to 49 in good health.

This clonotype was observed a handful of times. The chain has TRBV4-3 and TRBJ1-2; 7 bases align to TRBD1. The V gene's germline CDR1 is LGHNA and CDR2 YSLEER. With V trimmed by 1 base and J by 0 bases, 2 bases remained unmatched. The CDR3 loop spans 15 amino acids. The CDR3 is CASSQADRANYGYTF. The CDR3 DNA sequence: TGCGCCAGCAGCCAAGCTGACAGGGCTAACTATGGCTACACCTTC.

This clonotype was seen many times. CDR3 DNA sequence: TGCGCCAGCAGCCCCTCCCCGGGGGGCGGCAATCAGCCCCAGCATTTT. Translation gives CASSPSPGGGNQPQHF. The chain recombines TRBV5-1 with TRBJ1-5; weak D call: TRBD1 (6 bases). The CDR3 has 16 amino acids. The germline V gene has CDR1 SGHRS and CDR2 YFSETQ. Trimming shortened V by 4 bases and J by 2 bases, and 16 bases separated the two germline ends. Full variable domain (rest looked up from reference TRBV5-1 and TRBJ1-5): KAGVTQTPRYLIKTRGQQVTLSCSPISGHRSVSWYQQTPGQGLQFLFEYFSETQRNKGNFPGRFSGRQFSNSRSEMNVSTLELGDSALYLCASSPSPGGGNQPQHFGDGTRLSIL.

This clonotype was observed many times. This chain connects TRBV7-2 to TRBJ1-2, with TRBD1 identical over 8 bases. V lost 1 base and J lost 2; bases outside the gene matches: 0. This CDR3 is built from 14 residues. Germline V CDR1 and CDR2: SGHTA, FQGNSA. The DNA for the CDR3 is TGTGCCAGCAGCTTAGGGGACAGGAACTATGGCTACACCTTC. This codes for CASSLGDRNYGYTF. Together with reference TRBV7-2 and TRBJ1-2, the CDR3 gives the full variable domain: GAGVSQSPSNKVTEKGKDVELRCDPISGHTALYWYRQSLGQGLEFLIYFQGNSAPDKSGLPSDRFSAERTGGSVSTLTIQRTQQEDSAVYLCASSLGDRNYGYTFGSGTRLTVV.

This clonotype occurred many times. The chain recombines TRBV20-1 with TRBJ2-2; no clear D. CDR3 length: 13 amino acids. Germline CDR1 reads DFQATT; CDR2 reads SNEGSKA (reference sequence). The V end lost 3 bases, the J end lost 3 bases, and 8 bases lay between the germline ends. The CDR3 loop is CSARTIYTGELFF. The DNA for the CDR3 is TGCAGTGCTAGGACCATTTACACCGGGGAGCTGTTTTTT.

This clonotype was seen at least ten times. Possible read error: a much larger clone is one base away. The chain links TRBV2 to TRBJ2-7; D is perhaps TRBD2 (6 bases). The CDR3 is 14 amino acids. CDR1 and CDR2 from the germline V gene are SNHLY and FYNNEI. The CDR3 DNA sequence: TGTGTCAGCAGGGATCCCCGGGGGAGCGACGAGCAGTACTTC. It specifies CVSRDPRGSDEQYF.

This clonotype was recorded at least ten times. The chain is built from TRBV4-2 and TRBJ1-2; 7 bases match TRBD1. The CDR3 sequence is 13 residues long. Per germline, CDR1 LGHNA and CDR2 YNFKEQ. The V segment lost 3 bases and the J segment 7 bases; nucleotides outside the gene matches: 5. The CDR3 sequence is CASSQTGLSGYTF. CDR3 coding DNA: TGTGCCAGCAGCCAGACAGGGTTGTCTGGCTACACCTTC.

This clonotype was counted many times. The chain uses TRBV7-2 and TRBJ1-5; D not certain. Germline CDR1 is SGHTA and CDR2 is FQGNSA. Trimming took 5 bases from V and 0 from J, leaving 11 bases between them. The CDR3 has 15 amino acids. CDR3 DNA sequence: TGTGCCAGCAGCCAGAGTTCCAATAGCAATCAGCCCCAGCATTTT. This encodes CASSQSSNSNQPQHF. The entire variable domain, with the rest obtained from reference TRBV7-2 and TRBJ1-5, is as follows: GAGVSQSPSNKVTEKGKDVELRCDPISGHTALYWYRQSLGQGLEFLIYFQGNSAPDKSGLPSDRFSAERTGGSVSTLTIQRTQQEDSAVYLCASSQSSNSNQPQHFGDGTRLSIL.

In this sample, this clonotype turned up many times. The chain recombines TRBV20-1 with TRBJ2-5; D unclear. CDR3 length equals 14 residues. Trimming took 3 bases from V and 7 from J, leaving 18 bases between them. The germline gives CDR1 DFQATT, CDR2 SNEGSKA (reference sequence). The CDR3 sequence: CSASQLLGSTTQYF. CDR3 DNA: TGCAGTGCTAGTCAGTTGTTGGGGTCCACGACCCAGTACTTC.

This clonotype has at least ten counts. The V and J genes are TRBV20-1 and TRBJ2-7, with D possibly TRBD2 on 7 matching bases. The CDR3 covers 12 residues. Germline V gives CDR1 DFQATT, CDR2 SNEGSKA (reference sequence). V lost 3 bases to trimming and J lost 7 bases, with 13 bases between them. CDR3 sequence: CSARGGLAEQYF. CDR3 DNA sequence: TGCAGTGCTAGGGGGGGGCTAGCGGAGCAGTACTTC.

This clonotype appeared many times. This chain links TRBV12-3 or TRBV12-4 with TRBJ2-5, with TRBD2 matching 7 bases. The CDR3 totals 15 residues. The junction had 11 bases not matched to a gene; V was cut back by 6 bases and J by 4 bases. The CDR3 region has the DNA TGTGCCAGCAGCCTCTTCGCGGGAGTGGGAGAGACCCAGTACTTC. It is translated as CASSLFAGVGETQYF.

On this clonotype itself: A read error may be the cause here, since a much bigger clone is one base away. The chain couples TRBV15 to TRBJ1-1; weak D call: TRBD1 (5 bases). This CDR3 has 14 residues. In germline, CDR1 is LNHNV, CDR2 YYDKDF (reference sequence). The CDR3 DNA is TGTGCCACCGGGGGAGCGGGTCTGAACACTGACGCTTTCTTT. Protein sequence: CATGGAGLNTDAFF. Supplemented by reference TRBV15 and TRBJ1-1, the full variable domain reads DAMVIQNPRYQVTQFGKPVTLSCSQTLNHNVMYWYQQKSSQAPKLLFHYYDKDFNNEADTPDNFQSRRPNTSFCFLDIRSPGLGDTAMYLCATGGAGLNTDAFFGQGTRLTVV.

Remarks on this clonotype: A read error may explain this, as a much larger clone is one base away. This chain uses TRBV5-1 with TRBJ1-1; D is unclear. Trimming took off 4 bases at V and 1 base at J, with 8 bases between the two ends. Germline CDR1 is SGHRS and CDR2 is YFSETQ. The CDR3 loop spans 13 amino acids. Here the CDR3 reads CASSIGTNTEAFF. DNA for the CDR3: TGCGCCAGCAGCATCGGCACGAACACTGAAGCTTTCTTT.

Many counts were recorded for this clonotype. V gene TRBV20-1 combines with J gene TRBJ2-7; D is undetermined. The CDR3 is made up of 13 amino acids. Germline-derived CDR1 and CDR2 are DFQATT and SNEGSKA (reference sequence). V lost 5 bases and J lost 3, with 14 bases in between. CDR3 coding DNA: TGCAGTGCTGCCGATAATCCAGACTACGAGCAGTACTTC. Encoded protein: CSAADNPDYEQYF.

Ten or more counts support this clonotype. CDR3 nucleotides: TGTGCCAGCAGCCATAAAAAGACAGGGGCAACGGGCGAGCAGTACTTC. This encodes CASSHKKTGATGEQYF. The gene calls are TRBV13 and TRBJ2-7, with 8 bases fitting TRBD1. The J segment lost 6 bases and the V segment lost 5 bases, leaving 15 bases of the junction unmatched. Germline-derived CDR1 and CDR2 are PRHDT and FYEKMQ (reference sequence). The CDR3 extends over 16 amino acids.

At least ten counts were recorded for this clonotype. This sequence joins TRBV6-5 and TRBJ2-1, with 7 nucleotides matching TRBD2. Germline-derived CDR1 and CDR2 are MNHEY and SVGAGI. The CDR3 contains 15 residues. Trimming removed 1 base from V and 9 bases from J; junction bases left unmatched: 9. CDR3 region: CASSYWLLAFGEQFF. As DNA, the CDR3 is TGTGCCAGCAGTTACTGGCTACTAGCGTTCGGTGAGCAGTTCTTC.

There are many counts of this clonotype. The chain couples TRBV4-2 to TRBJ1-2; tentative D call: TRBD1 (5 bases). CDR3 size: 15 residues. The ends were cut back, 0 bases at V and 8 bases at J, with 16 bases in the middle. The germline V gene encodes CDR1 LGHNA and CDR2 YNFKEQ. The CDR3 region has the DNA TGTGCCAGCAGCCAAGATTTTGAGGGGTCGCGAGGCTACACCTTC. Encoded protein: CASSQDFEGSRGYTF.

In this sample, this clonotype turned up a few times. This sequence joins TRBV5-1 and TRBJ2-1; D is unresolved. The CDR3 is 15 amino acids. CDR1 is SGHRS, CDR2 YFSETQ, per germline. Trimming removed 3 bases at V and 8 bases at J, with 18 bases between. CDR3 protein: CASSSLDGVGDEQFF. The CDR3 DNA is TGCGCCAGCAGCTCGCTCGACGGAGTGGGCGATGAGCAGTTCTTC.

This clonotype was detected a few times. The rearrangement joins TRBV5-1 to TRBJ2-5; 10 bases line up with TRBD2. V was clipped by 1 base and J by 5 bases; unmatched bases: 8. The CDR3 is 16 amino acids. The germline V gene encodes CDR1 SGHRS and CDR2 YFSETQ. The CDR3 sequence is CASSLTTSGLRETQYF. CDR3 nucleotide sequence: TGCGCCAGCAGCTTGACGACTAGCGGGCTACGGGAGACCCAGTACTTC. The full variable domain, its missing parts supplied by reference TRBV5-1 and TRBJ2-5, is KAGVTQTPRYLIKTRGQQVTLSCSPISGHRSVSWYQQTPGQGLQFLFEYFSETQRNKGNFPGRFSGRQFSNSRSEMNVSTLELGDSALYLCASSLTTSGLRETQYFGPGTRLLVL.

This clonotype showed up many times. The chain recombines TRBV7-2 with TRBJ1-5; maybe TRBD1 (6 bases). Germline V gene lookup returns CDR1 SGHTA and CDR2 FQGNSA. The V gene lost 5 bases and the J gene lost 9 bases, with 17 bases spanning the gap. The CDR3 runs to 14 residues. The CDR3 region has the DNA TGTGCCAGCAGCCTTAGCACTACAGGGCTGCCCCAGCATTTT. This sequence encodes CASSLSTTGLPQHF.

This chain links TRBV18 with TRBJ2-1; TRBD1 agrees at 9 bases. J was trimmed by 7 bases and V by 4 bases; bases with no gene match: 20. In germline, CDR1 is KGHSH, CDR2 LQKENI. This CDR3 is built from 19 residues. Here the CDR3 reads CASSQQGAVKWAKQNEQFF. In DNA, the CDR3 is TGTGCCAGCTCACAACAGGGGGCTGTAAAGTGGGCCAAACAAAATGAGCAGTTCTTC.